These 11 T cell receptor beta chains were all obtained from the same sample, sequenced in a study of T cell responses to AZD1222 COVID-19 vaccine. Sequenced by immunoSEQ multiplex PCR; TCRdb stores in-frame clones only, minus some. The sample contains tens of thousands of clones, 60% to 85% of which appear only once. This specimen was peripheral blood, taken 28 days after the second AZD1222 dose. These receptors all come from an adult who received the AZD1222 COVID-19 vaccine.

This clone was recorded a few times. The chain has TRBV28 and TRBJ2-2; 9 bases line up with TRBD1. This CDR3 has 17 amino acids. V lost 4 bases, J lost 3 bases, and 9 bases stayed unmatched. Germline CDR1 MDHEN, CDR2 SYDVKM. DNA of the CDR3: TGTGCCAGCAGTTCATCCGGGACAGGGATACACACCGGGGAGCTGTTTTTT. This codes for CASSSSGTGIHTGELFF.

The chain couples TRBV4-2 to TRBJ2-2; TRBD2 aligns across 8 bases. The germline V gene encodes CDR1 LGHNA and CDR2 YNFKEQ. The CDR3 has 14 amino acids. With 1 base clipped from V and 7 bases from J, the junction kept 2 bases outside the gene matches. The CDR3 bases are TGTGCCAGCAGCCAAGGGACTAGCTTCGGGGAGCTGTTTTTT. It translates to CASSQGTSFGELFF.

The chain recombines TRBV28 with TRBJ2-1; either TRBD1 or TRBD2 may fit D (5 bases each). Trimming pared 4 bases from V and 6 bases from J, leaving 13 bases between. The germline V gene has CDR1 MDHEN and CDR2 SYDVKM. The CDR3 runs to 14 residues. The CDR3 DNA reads TGTGCCAGCAGTTCTGGGGGAATGGTCAATGAGCAGTTCTTC. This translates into CASSSGGMVNEQFF.

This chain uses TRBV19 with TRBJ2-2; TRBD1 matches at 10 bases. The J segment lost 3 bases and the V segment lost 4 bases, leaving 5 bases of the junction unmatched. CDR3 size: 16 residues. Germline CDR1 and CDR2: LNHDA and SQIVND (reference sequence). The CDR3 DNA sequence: TGTGCCAGTAGTACCGACAGGGGGCTGTACACCGGGGAGCTGTTTTTT. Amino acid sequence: CASSTDRGLYTGELFF.

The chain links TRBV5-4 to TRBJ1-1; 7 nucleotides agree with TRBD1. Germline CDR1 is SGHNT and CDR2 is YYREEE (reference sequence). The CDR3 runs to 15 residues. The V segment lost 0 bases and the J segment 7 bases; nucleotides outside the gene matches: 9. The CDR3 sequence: CASSLGGGYRGEAFF. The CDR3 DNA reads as TGTGCCAGCAGCTTGGGGGGGGGATACAGGGGTGAAGCTTTCTTT.

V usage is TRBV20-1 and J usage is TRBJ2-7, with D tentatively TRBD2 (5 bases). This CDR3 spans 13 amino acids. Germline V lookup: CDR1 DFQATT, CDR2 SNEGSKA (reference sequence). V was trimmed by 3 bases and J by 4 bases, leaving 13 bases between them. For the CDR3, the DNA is TGCAGTGCTAGTCACGGATCGGGGTACGAGCAGTACTTC. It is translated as CSASHGSGYEQYF.

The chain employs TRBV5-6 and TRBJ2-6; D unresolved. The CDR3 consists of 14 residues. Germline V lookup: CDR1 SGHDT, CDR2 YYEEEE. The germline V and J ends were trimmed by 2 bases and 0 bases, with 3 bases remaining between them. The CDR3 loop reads CASSFSSGANVLTF. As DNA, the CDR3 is TGTGCCAGCAGCTTTTCCTCTGGGGCCAACGTCCTGACTTTC.

The CDR3: CASSGRGDTDTQYF. CDR3 DNA: TGTGCCAGCAGCGGCCGGGGGGACACAGATACGCAGTATTTT. The V and J genes are TRBV5-8 and TRBJ2-3; 7 bases are a match to TRBD2. The V gene's germline CDR1 is SGHTS and CDR2 YDEGEE. The V segment lost 4 bases and the J segment 2 bases; nucleotides outside the gene matches: 4. The CDR3 sequence is 14 residues long.

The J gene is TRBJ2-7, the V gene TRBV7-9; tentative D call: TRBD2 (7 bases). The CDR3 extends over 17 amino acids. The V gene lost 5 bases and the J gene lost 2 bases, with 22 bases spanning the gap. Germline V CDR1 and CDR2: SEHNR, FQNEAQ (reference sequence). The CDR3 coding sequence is TGTGCCAGCAGCAAACACGGAGGACTAGGGGGGGCCTACGAGCAGTACTTC. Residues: CASSKHGGLGGAYEQYF.

The CDR3 sequence: CASSLLPGQGETQYF. CDR3 DNA sequence: TGTGCCAGTAGTCTCCTCCCGGGACAGGGAGAGACCCAGTACTTC. This chain links TRBV19 with TRBJ2-5, with TRBD1 identical over 9 bases. CDR1 is LNHDA, CDR2 SQIVND, per germline (reference sequence). V lost 5 bases to trimming and J lost 4 bases; unmatched junction nucleotides: 8. This CDR3 has 15 amino acids.

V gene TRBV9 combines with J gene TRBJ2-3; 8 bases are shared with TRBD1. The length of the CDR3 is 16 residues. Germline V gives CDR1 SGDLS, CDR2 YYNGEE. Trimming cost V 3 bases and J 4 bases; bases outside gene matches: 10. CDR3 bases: TGTGCCAGCAGCGCGCCAGGGGGCCAAGTCTCAGATACGCAGTATTTT. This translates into CASSAPGGQVSDTQYF.